Sequencing of this T cell receptor (beta chain) was carried out in a study of blood T cell repertoires in COVID-19. About the research overall: The origin of the acute and convalescent COVID-19 samples was the United States, Italy and Spain. The analysed material was cDNA or gDNA that came from T cells, B-cell-depleted T cells, or PBMCs.

As processed by the authors: Amplification of reference gene primers was used by the study to estimate nucleated cell counts. TCRdb's copy holds only in-frame clones and misses some; the assay was immunoSEQ multiplex PCR. That table furnishes V, J and clone size, whereas the DNA furnished D and trimming. Of a few hundred thousand clones detected, around nine tenths appear once; the ten largest clones hold 0.94%. V was cut by 6 bases and J by 9 bases, with 22 bases left in between. This CDR3 is 16 amino acids long. Looked up from germline, CDR1 is SGHRS and CDR2 is YFSETQ. The receptor's source is a woman aged 40 to 50 who had recovered from COVID-19. V is TRBV5-1 and J is TRBJ1-6, with D unclear. The sample taken for sequencing was peripheral blood. The CDR3 coding sequence is TGCGCCAGCAAAAAGGAATCAGCGGGGAGCGCTTCACCCCTCCACTTT. Protein sequence: CASKKESAGSASPLHF.